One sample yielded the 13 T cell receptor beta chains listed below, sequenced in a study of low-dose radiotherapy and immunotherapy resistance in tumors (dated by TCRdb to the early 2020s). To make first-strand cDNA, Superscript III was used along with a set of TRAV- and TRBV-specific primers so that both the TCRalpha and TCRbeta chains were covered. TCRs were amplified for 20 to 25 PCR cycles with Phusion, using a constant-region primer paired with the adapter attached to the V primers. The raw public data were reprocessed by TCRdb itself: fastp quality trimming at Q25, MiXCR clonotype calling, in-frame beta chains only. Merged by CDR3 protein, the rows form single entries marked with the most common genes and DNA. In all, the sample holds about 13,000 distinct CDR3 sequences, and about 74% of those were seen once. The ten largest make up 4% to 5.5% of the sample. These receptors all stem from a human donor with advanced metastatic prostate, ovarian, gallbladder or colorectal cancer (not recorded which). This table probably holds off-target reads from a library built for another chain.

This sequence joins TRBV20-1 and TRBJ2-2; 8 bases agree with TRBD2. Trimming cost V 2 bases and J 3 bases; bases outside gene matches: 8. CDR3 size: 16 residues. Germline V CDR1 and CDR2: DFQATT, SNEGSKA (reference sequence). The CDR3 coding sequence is TGCAGTGCTAGACCCTTTGGACTAGCTGACACCGGGGAGCTGTTTTTT. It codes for CSARPFGLADTGELFF.

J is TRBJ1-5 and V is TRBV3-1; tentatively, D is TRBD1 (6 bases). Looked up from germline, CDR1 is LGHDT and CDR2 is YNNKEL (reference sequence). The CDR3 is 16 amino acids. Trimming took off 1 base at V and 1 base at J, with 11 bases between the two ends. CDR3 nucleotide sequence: TGTGCCAGCAGCCAAGGGGGGGCCGGGAGCAATCAGCCCCAGCATTTT. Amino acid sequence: CASSQGGAGSNQPQHF.

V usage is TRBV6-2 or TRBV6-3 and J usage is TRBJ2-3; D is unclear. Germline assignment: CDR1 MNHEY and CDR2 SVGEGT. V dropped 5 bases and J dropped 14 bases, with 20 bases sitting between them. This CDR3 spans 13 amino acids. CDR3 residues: CASSKLGPRRAYF. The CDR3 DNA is TGTGCCAGCAGTAAACTCGGGCCCCGACGTGCGTATTTT.

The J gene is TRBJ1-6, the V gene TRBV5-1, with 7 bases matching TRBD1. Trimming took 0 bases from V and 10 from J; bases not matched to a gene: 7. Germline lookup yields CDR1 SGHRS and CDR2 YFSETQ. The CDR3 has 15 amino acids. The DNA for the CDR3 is TGCGCCAGCAGCTTGGGGAGCGGGACAGAATCACCCCTCCACTTT. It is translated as CASSLGSGTESPLHF.

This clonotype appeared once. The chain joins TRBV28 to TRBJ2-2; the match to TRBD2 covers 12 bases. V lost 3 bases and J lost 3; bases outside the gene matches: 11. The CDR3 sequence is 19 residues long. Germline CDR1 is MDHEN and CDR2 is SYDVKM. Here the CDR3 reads CASSFPSLAGGPDTGELFF. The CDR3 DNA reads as TGTGCCAGCAGTTTTCCGTCTCTAGCGGGGGGGCCGGACACCGGGGAGCTGTTTTTT.

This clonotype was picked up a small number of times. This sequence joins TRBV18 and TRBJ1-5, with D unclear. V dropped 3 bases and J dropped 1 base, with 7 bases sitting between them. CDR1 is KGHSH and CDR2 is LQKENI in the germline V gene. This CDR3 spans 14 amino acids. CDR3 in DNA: TGTGCCAGCTCACCCGAACAGAGCAATCAGCCCCAGCATTTT. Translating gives CASSPEQSNQPQHF.

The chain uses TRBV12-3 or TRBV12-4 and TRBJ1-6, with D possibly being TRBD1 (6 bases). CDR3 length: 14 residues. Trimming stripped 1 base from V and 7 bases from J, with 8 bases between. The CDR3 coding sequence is TGTGCCAGCAGTTTAGTAGGACAGAATTCACCCCTCCACTTT. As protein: CASSLVGQNSPLHF.

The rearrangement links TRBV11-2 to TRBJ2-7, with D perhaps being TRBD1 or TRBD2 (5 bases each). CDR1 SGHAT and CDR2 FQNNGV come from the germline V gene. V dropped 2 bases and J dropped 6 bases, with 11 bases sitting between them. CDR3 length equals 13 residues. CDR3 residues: CASSLLSGREQYF. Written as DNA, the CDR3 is TGTGCCAGCAGCTTATTATCGGGGCGCGAGCAGTACTTC.

The CDR3 coding sequence is TGTGCCAGCAGCGAGCGGGGGGGCGGGGAGACCCAGTACTTC. Translating gives CASSERGGGETQYF. V gene TRBV5-8 combines with J gene TRBJ2-5; 10 nucleotides align to TRBD2. Germline assignment: CDR1 SGHTS and CDR2 YDEGEE. Trimming removed 4 bases from V and 5 bases from J; junction bases left unmatched: 5. This CDR3 region has 14 residues.

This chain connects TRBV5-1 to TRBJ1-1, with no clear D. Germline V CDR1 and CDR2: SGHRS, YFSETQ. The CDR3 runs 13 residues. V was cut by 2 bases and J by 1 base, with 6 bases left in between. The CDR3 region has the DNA TGCGCCAGCAGCTTCAACAGGAACACTGAAGCTTTCTTT. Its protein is CASSFNRNTEAFF.

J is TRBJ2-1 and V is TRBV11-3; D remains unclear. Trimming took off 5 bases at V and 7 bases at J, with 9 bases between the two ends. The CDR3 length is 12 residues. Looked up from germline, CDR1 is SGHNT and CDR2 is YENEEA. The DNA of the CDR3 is TGTGCCAGCAGCAATGGCAGGAATGAGCAGTTCTTC. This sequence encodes CASSNGRNEQFF.

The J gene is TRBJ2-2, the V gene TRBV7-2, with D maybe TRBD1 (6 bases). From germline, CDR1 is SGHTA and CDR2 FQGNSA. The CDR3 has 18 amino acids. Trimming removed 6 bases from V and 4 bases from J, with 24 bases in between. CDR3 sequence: CASSPEVGLGAGTGELFF. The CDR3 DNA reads TGTGCCAGCAGTCCAGAAGTTGGCTTGGGGGCGGGCACCGGGGAGCTGTTTTTT.

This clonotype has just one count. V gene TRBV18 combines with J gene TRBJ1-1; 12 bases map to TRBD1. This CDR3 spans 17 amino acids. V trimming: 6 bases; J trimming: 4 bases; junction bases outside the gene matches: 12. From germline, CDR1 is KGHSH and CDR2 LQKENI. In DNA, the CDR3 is TGTGCCAGCTCGTCCCGGGGGACAGGGGGCGATAGCACTGAAGCTTTCTTT. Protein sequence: CASSSRGTGGDSTEAFF.